These T cell receptor beta chains were read from a single sample in a study of breast tumors, draining lymph nodes, adjacent tissues. TCRdb called the multiplex PCR reads again in MiXCR, with one record for every CDR3 protein. The sample gives roughly 260,000 distinct CDR3 sequences, about 30% of which show up once; more than 1% is in the top ten. The material sequenced was axillary lymph node tissue. The receptors were gathered from a female donor with breast cancer. Some clones in this sample may be carry-over from other donors' samples. Both conserved end residues are part of each CDR3. Fields, in order: D gene, V gene, J gene, clone size, CDR3 DNA, CDR3 protein. A D gene is named only where the DNA matches it firmly. Part of the rows lack a size; the others show once, few, many or a class for expanded clones.

TRBD1	TRBV7-2	TRBJ1-1	NA	TGTGCCAGCAACCCACAAGGGACAGGCCGAATAGGTGGACGAACGAACACTGAAGCTTTCTTT	CASNPQGTGRIGGRTNTEAFF
NA	TRBV10-2	TRBJ1-5	NA	TGCGCCAGCAGTGAGTCACCCAGCAGTTTAGGGGTAGGTTTTCAGCCCCAGCATTTT	CASSESPSSLGVGFQPQHF
TRBD2	TRBV24-1	TRBJ2-3	NA	TGTGCCACCAGTGCTCCCCCCGGGACTAGACCCACAGATACGCAGTATTTT	CATSAPPGTRPTDTQYF
NA	TRBV29-1	TRBJ2-5	many	TGCAGCGTTGGACAGGGAGGCGAGACCCAGTACTTC	CSVGQGGETQYF
NA	TRBV12-3/TRBV12-4	TRBJ1-5	many	TGTGCCAGCAGTTACATTGGGTCTCAGCCCCAGCATTTT	CASSYIGSQPQHF
NA	TRBV12-3/TRBV12-4	TRBJ2-1	many	TGTGCCAGCAGTCCCCGACAGTTCTCCTACAATGAGCAGTTCTTC	CASSPRQFSYNEQFF
TRBD2	TRBV20-1	TRBJ2-3	many	TGCAGTGCTAGAAAGGGACTAGCGACGCTCACAGATACGCAGTATTTT	CSARKGLATLTDTQYF
NA	TRBV7-9	TRBJ1-1	NA	TGTGCCAGCAGCCTCTACAGTGAAGCTTTCTTT	CASSLYSEAFF
NA	TRBV4-1	TRBJ1-5	many	TGCGCCAGCAGCCAAGAAGGCGAGGGTTATAGCAATCAGCCCCAGCATTTT	CASSQEGEGYSNQPQHF
TRBD2	TRBV9	TRBJ2-1	NA	TGTGCCAGCAGCCCGGGACTAGCGGGTCTGTACAATGCGCAGTTCTTC	CASSPGLAGLYNAQFF
TRBD2	TRBV5-4	TRBJ2-2	NA	TGTGCCAGCAGCTCCGGACTAGCGGGGCAAAACACCGGGGAGCTGTTTTTT	CASSSGLAGQNTGELFF
TRBD2	TRBV20-1	TRBJ2-1	many	TGCAGTGCTAGAGTTTTAGCGGGGAATGAGCAGTTCTTC	CSARVLAGNEQFF
NA	TRBV9	TRBJ1-2	many	TGTGCCAGCAGCGTAGGGACGGGGGGTTGGGGCTATGGCTACACCTTC	CASSVGTGGWGYGYTF
TRBD2	TRBV13	TRBJ2-4	NA	TGTGCCAGCAGCCTAGCTAGCGGGAAGGCCAAAAACATTCAGTACTTC	CASSLASGKAKNIQYF
TRBD1	TRBV2	TRBJ1-4	many	TGTGCCAGCAGAGGGGGGGACAGGGGGGGAGGTAATGAAAAACTGTTTTTT	CASRGGDRGGGNEKLFF
NA	TRBV3-1	TRBJ2-5	NA	TGTGCCAGTACCCTTCTGAGCGGCGGCCAAGAGACCCAGTACTTC	CASTLLSGGQETQYF
TRBD1	TRBV20-1	TRBJ2-5	NA	TGCAGTGCTCCGACAGGGGGGACACAGACCCAGTGCTTC	CSAPTGGTQTQCF
NA	TRBV24-1	TRBJ2-5	many	TGTGCCACCAGTGGCCACACCTTCGAGACCCAGTACTTC	CATSGHTFETQYF
TRBD2	TRBV20-1	TRBJ2-5	NA	TGCAGTGCTAGAGATAGGCTAGCGGGAGGGGGGGAGACCCGGTACTTC	CSARDRLAGGGETRYF
NA	TRBV5-6	TRBJ2-1	many	TGTGCCAGCAGCTTGTTAGGACAGAGCTCCTACAATGAGCAGTTCTTC	CASSLLGQSSYNEQFF
TRBD2	TRBV6-2/TRBV6-3	TRBJ2-5	NA	TGTGCCAGCAGTTACCACAGCGGGAGGGAGACCCAGTACTTC	CASSYHSGRETQYF
TRBD1	TRBV11-3	TRBJ2-3	many	TGTGCCAGCACAATTTCCGGGACAGGGCTGACAGATACGCAGTATTTT	CASTISGTGLTDTQYF
NA	TRBV19	TRBJ1-2	many	TGTGCCAGTAGTAAACAGAGTAACTATGGCTACACCTTC	CASSKQSNYGYTF
TRBD1	TRBV2	TRBJ1-3	NA	TGTGCCAGCAGTGCGGACAGGGCCCGCGACTCTGGAAACACCATATATTTT	CASSADRARDSGNTIYF
TRBD2	TRBV7-6	TRBJ2-7	many	TGTGCCAGCAGCGGAGGGGCGGGTCGAAGCGGGAGGACCCGATACGAGCAGTACTTC	CASSGGAGRSGRTRYEQYF
TRBD2	TRBV5-1	TRBJ2-1	many	TGCGCCAGCAGCCCCTCATTTGGCGGGAGAATGGTTGAGCAGTTCTTC	CASSPSFGGRMVEQFF
NA	TRBV2	TRBJ1-2	many	TGTGCCAGCAGTGAAGATACAGGGAACTATGGCTACACCTTC	CASSEDTGNYGYTF
NA	TRBV6-1	TRBJ2-7	many	TGTGCCAGCGCGCGACCCGGGACAAGATACGAGCAGTACTTC	CASARPGTRYEQYF
TRBD1	TRBV20-1	TRBJ2-2	once	TGCAGTGCTAGTCCAGCCGCAGGGGGCACCCCCCGGGAGCTGTCTTTT	CSASPAAGGTPRELSF
NA	TRBV20-1	TRBJ2-3	few	TGCAGTGGAGGGGGCCCGGGGGCGGGGGACGGGACAGATACGCAGTATTTT	CSGGGPGAGDGTDTQYF